What follows are 24 T cell receptor beta chains derived from one specimen sequenced in a study of post-analysis software for immune sequencing data. The TCR beta cDNA libraries carried unique molecular identifiers. TCRdb redid the calling of the PCR reads with MiXCR, one entry per CDR3 protein. The sample has under 650,000 distinct CDR3 sequences; about 44% are singletons. The antigens these receptors bind are not known. Study outcomes and limitations: In patients, TRBV5-6, TRBV5-1 and TRBV20-1 belonged to roughly 5 TRBV segments found more frequently than in controls.

Sample: blood. The receptors were sampled from a girl under 18 with multiple sclerosis.

This sequence joins TRBV20-1 and TRBJ2-1, with a possible D match to TRBD2 (6 bases). Trimming removed 6 bases from V and 4 bases from J, with 19 bases in between. Germline-derived CDR1 and CDR2 are DFQATT and SNEGSKA (reference sequence). This CDR3 contains 15 residues. The CDR3 region has the DNA TGCAGTGCGGCGGACGGGGGACCCGGATACAATGAGCAGTTCTTC. This gives the protein CSAADGGPGYNEQFF.

The rearrangement uses TRBV29-1 and TRBJ1-1; D is undetermined. Germline CDR1 is SQVTM and CDR2 is ANQGSEA. V lost 3 bases to trimming and J lost 4 bases, with 9 bases between them. This CDR3 is built from 12 residues. The CDR3 loop is CSVDRAGTEAFF. CDR3 sequence (DNA): TGCAGCGTTGATCGGGCGGGCACTGAAGCTTTCTTT.

CDR3 sequence: CASGTGGKNTEAFF. CDR3 DNA sequence: TGTGCCAGCGGCACAGGGGGGAAGAACACTGAAGCTTTCTTT. V and J are TRBV7-9 and TRBJ1-1; 8 bases align to TRBD1. V was pared by 8 bases and J by 1 base, with 6 bases of the junction left unmatched. The V gene's germline CDR1 is SEHNR and CDR2 FQNEAQ (reference sequence). This CDR3 comprises 14 residues.

V is TRBV12-3 or TRBV12-4 and J is TRBJ2-7; 8 bases align to TRBD1. CDR3 length equals 14 residues. The V segment lost 6 bases and the J segment 3 bases; nucleotides outside the gene matches: 7. The CDR3 is CASSQGTGYYEQYF. CDR3 DNA: TGTGCCAGCAGCCAGGGGACAGGCTACTACGAGCAGTACTTC.

This chain links TRBV6-6 with TRBJ2-4, with unresolved D. The closer fit of TRBJ2-7 to the DNA end suggests the J call may be wrong. The CDR3 is 13 residues long. The germline V gene has CDR1 MNHNY and CDR2 SVGAGI (reference sequence). The CDR3 loop is CASSLREKYEQYF. CDR3 nucleotides: TGTGCCAGCAGCCTTCGAGAGAAATACGAGCAGTACTTC.

The V and J genes are TRBV9 and TRBJ2-1, with a possible D match to TRBD1 (5 bases). Germline CDR1 reads SGDLS; CDR2 reads YYNGEE. This CDR3 has 18 residues. Trimming took 1 base from V and 8 from J, leaving 25 bases between them. DNA for the CDR3: TGTGCCAGCAGCGTAACCATCCAGGGCATCGGGCGTCAGGATGAGCAGTTCTTC. Protein product: CASSVTIQGIGRQDEQFF.

This chain connects TRBV12-3 or TRBV12-4 to TRBJ1-5, with TRBD1 as a possible D gene (6 bases). This CDR3 has 15 residues. V shed 5 bases and J shed 5 bases, with 16 bases lying between them. CDR3 sequence: CASSRGQRTDQPQHF. CDR3 in DNA: TGTGCCAGCAGTCGGGGGCAGCGTACTGATCAGCCCCAGCATTTT.

The V call is TRBV4-2, the J call TRBJ2-7, with TRBD2 matching over 7 bases. The CDR3 runs to 16 residues. From germline, CDR1 is LGHNA and CDR2 YNFKEQ. V lost 6 bases and J lost 0; bases outside the gene matches: 11. The CDR3 protein is CASREWAGVSSYEQYF. CDR3 nucleotide sequence: TGTGCCAGCAGGGAATGGGCGGGAGTGAGCTCCTACGAGCAGTACTTC.

There are a few counts of this clonotype. V gene TRBV20-1 combines with J gene TRBJ2-1; D unresolved. The CDR3 covers 14 residues. The ends were cut back, 3 bases at V and 6 bases at J, with 15 bases in the middle. Germline V gene data show CDR1 as DFQATT and CDR2 as SNEGSKA (reference sequence). CDR3 residues: CSASLRGSGNEQFF. For the CDR3, the DNA is TGCAGTGCTAGCCTCCGAGGCTCAGGCAATGAGCAGTTCTTC.

This clonotype was counted only a few times. The chain joins TRBV5-1 to TRBJ1-2; 8 bases align to TRBD1. Germline V gene sequence: CDR1 SGHRS, CDR2 YFSETQ. The CDR3 runs 12 residues. V gave up 7 bases and J gave up 4 bases; unmatched junction bases: 3. The CDR3 here is CASADRAYGYTF. The CDR3 region has the DNA TGCGCCAGCGCGGACAGGGCCTATGGCTACACCTTC.

This clonotype was seen more than once but under ten times. The chain is built from TRBV7-9 and TRBJ2-7, with 11 nucleotides matching TRBD2. The better agreement between TRBJ2-5 and the DNA end casts doubt on the J call. CDR3 length: 17 residues. CDR1 and CDR2 (germline): SEHNR, FQNEAQ (reference sequence). CDR3 in amino acids: CASSLAGLAGGVETQYF. The CDR3 nucleotides are TGTGCCAGCAGCTTAGCGGGTCTAGCGGGAGGTGTGGAGACCCAGTACTTC.

There are a few counts of this clonotype. The chain couples TRBV5-5 to TRBJ2-3; the match to TRBD2 covers 7 bases. V lost 4 bases to trimming and J lost 3 bases; unmatched junction nucleotides: 11. The length of the CDR3 is 16 residues. Germline V CDR1 and CDR2: SGHKS, YYEKEE (reference sequence). CDR3 DNA: TGTGCCAGCAGCAGAGCGGTGGGCGGGGGAACAGATACGCAGTATTTT. Encoded protein: CASSRAVGGGTDTQYF.

V usage is TRBV12-3 or TRBV12-4 and J usage is TRBJ2-5; TRBD1 matches at 8 bases. The V gene end was trimmed by 7 bases and the J gene end by 2 bases; junction bases not matched to a gene: 9. The CDR3 is 15 amino acids. CDR3 amino acids: CASNHRDRLQETQYF. The CDR3 region has the DNA TGTGCCAGCAATCACCGGGACAGGCTGCAAGAGACCCAGTACTTC.

This chain joins TRBV5-1 and TRBJ1-2; D possibly corresponds to TRBD1 (5 bases). Germline CDR1 SGHRS, CDR2 YFSETQ. CDR3 length: 15 residues. V lost 1 base and J 7 bases, leaving 17 bases between the germline ends. This chain's CDR3 is CASSLYVRDLSGYTF. In nucleotides, the CDR3 is TGCGCCAGCAGCTTGTACGTCAGGGACCTCAGTGGCTACACCTTC.

The rearrangement uses TRBV3-1 and TRBJ1-5; no firm D call. This CDR3 has 14 amino acids. Germline V gene data show CDR1 as LGHDT and CDR2 as YNNKEL (reference sequence). Trimming shortened V by 6 bases and J by 4 bases, and 13 bases separated the two germline ends. CDR3 region: CASSRGGLNQPQHF. The CDR3 DNA follows: TGTGCCAGCAGTCGGGGTGGATTAAATCAGCCCCAGCATTTT.

In its sample, this clonotype was seen a few times. The chain uses TRBV12-3 or TRBV12-4 and TRBJ2-5; 9 bases agree with TRBD2. This CDR3 comprises 15 residues. The trim removed 5 bases at V and 5 bases at J, leaving 9 bases unmatched. CDR3 in DNA: TGTGCCAGCAGTCCTCCTTTAGCGGGAGAGGAGACCCAGTACTTC. This gives the protein CASSPPLAGEETQYF.

The chain uses TRBV12-3 or TRBV12-4 and TRBJ2-2; 8 bases match TRBD1. The CDR3 covers 16 residues. V shed 5 bases and J 6 bases; nucleotides not matched to a gene: 11. This chain's CDR3 is CASSPSDRGRAGELFF. Here the CDR3 DNA reads TGTGCCAGCAGTCCTTCTGACAGGGGAAGGGCCGGGGAGCTGTTTTTT.

This clonotype has more than one count but fewer than ten. This clone may be a read error of a much larger clone one base away. The rearrangement links TRBV5-5 to TRBJ2-1, with D possibly TRBD2 on 6 matching bases. With 4 bases removed from V and 10 bases from J, the gap between germline ends came to 12 bases. This CDR3 is built from 12 residues. Germline CDR1 is SGHKS and CDR2 is YYEKEE (reference sequence). Here the CDR3 reads CASSPLAGEQFF. In nucleotides, the CDR3 is TGTGCCAGCAGCCCCTTGGCGGGGGAGCAGTTCTTC.

The V call is TRBV29-1, the J call TRBJ2-2, with D possibly matching TRBD2 (5 bases). The CDR3 runs to 11 residues. Trimming pared 6 bases from V and 6 bases from J, leaving 8 bases between. Germline V gene data show CDR1 as SQVTM and CDR2 as ANQGSEA. CDR3 region: CSVPDSGELFF. CDR3 sequence (DNA): TGCAGCGTGCCGGACTCCGGGGAGCTGTTTTTT.

V gene TRBV10-3 combines with J gene TRBJ2-7; D is unclear. V was clipped by 5 bases and J by 4 bases, with 15 bases between them. The CDR3 has 14 residues. Germline values: CDR1 ENHRY, CDR2 SYGVKD. In DNA, the CDR3 is TGTGCCATCAGTCCGGACCTGAACTCATACGAGCAGTACTTC. Its protein is CAISPDLNSYEQYF.

The V gene is TRBV20-1, the J gene TRBJ1-1; D possibly corresponds to TRBD1 (5 bases). This CDR3 is built from 14 residues. The germline CDR1 and CDR2 sequences are DFQATT and SNEGSKA (reference sequence). Trimming took off 3 bases at V and 1 base at J, with 12 bases between the two ends. The CDR3 DNA reads TGCAGTGCTAGGGGGGGAAGGGGGAACACTGAAGCTTTCTTT. Translated, it gives CSARGGRGNTEAFF.

This clonotype has just a few counts. The chain has TRBV10-3 and TRBJ2-7; D is undetermined. V was shortened by 0 bases and J by 4 bases, with 16 bases between the two germline ends. The CDR3 spans 16 residues. CDR1 and CDR2 from the germline V gene are ENHRY and SYGVKD. The CDR3 is CAISESSRRPRYEQYF. The CDR3 DNA reads TGTGCCATCAGTGAGTCGTCGCGTCGGCCCCGATACGAGCAGTACTTC.

This chain connects TRBV5-1 to TRBJ1-1, with D unclear. V dropped 1 base and J dropped 7 bases, with 8 bases sitting between them. There are 12 residues in the CDR3. Germline CDR1 SGHRS, CDR2 YFSETQ. CDR3 nucleotides: TGCGCCAGCAGCTTGTCGGGGAATGAAGCTTTCTTT. The encoded protein is CASSLSGNEAFF.

This chain joins TRBV5-1 and TRBJ2-1; 10 bases line up with TRBD2. Trimming removed 4 bases from V and 8 bases from J; junction bases left unmatched: 9. In germline, CDR1 is SGHRS, CDR2 YFSETQ. This CDR3 comprises 15 residues. The CDR3 protein is CASSARLAGPHEQFF. CDR3 coding DNA: TGCGCCAGCAGCGCCAGACTAGCGGGCCCACATGAGCAGTTCTTC. The entire variable domain, with the rest obtained from reference TRBV5-1 and TRBJ2-1, is as follows: KAGVTQTPRYLIKTRGQQVTLSCSPISGHRSVSWYQQTPGQGLQFLFEYFSETQRNKGNFPGRFSGRQFSNSRSEMNVSTLELGDSALYLCASSARLAGPHEQFFGPGTRLTVL.